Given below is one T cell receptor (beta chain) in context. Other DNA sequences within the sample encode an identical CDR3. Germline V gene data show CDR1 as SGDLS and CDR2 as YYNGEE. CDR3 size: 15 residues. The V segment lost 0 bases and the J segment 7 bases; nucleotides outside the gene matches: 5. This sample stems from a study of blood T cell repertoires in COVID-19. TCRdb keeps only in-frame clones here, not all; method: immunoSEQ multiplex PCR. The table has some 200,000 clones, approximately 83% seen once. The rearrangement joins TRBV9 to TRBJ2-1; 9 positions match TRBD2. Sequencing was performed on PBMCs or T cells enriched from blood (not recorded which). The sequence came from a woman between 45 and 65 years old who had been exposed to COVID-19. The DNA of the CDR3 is TGTGCCAGCAGCGTAGTGCGGGGGGGTTTTAATGAGCAGTTCTTC. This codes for CASSVVRGGFNEQFF.